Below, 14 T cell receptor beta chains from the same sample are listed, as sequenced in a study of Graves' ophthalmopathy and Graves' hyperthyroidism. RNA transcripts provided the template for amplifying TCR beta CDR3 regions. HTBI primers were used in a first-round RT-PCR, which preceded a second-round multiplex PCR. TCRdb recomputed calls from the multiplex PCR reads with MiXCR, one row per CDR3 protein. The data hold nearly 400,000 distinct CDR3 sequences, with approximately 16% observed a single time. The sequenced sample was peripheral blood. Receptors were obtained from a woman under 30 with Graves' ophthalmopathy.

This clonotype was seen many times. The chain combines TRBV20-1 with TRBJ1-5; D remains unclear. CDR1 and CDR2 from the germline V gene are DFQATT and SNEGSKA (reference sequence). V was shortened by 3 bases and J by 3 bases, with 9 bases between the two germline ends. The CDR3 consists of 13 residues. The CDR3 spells CSASSGNNQPQHF. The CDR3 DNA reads TGCAGTGCTAGTTCGGGGAACAATCAGCCCCAGCATTTT.

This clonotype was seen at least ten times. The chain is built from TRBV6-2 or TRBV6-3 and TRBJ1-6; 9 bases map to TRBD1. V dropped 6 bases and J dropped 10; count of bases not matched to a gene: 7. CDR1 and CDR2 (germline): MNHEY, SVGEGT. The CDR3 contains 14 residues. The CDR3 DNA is TGTGCCAGCAGACCGGGACAGGGAGGCTCACCCCTCCACTTT. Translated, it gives CASRPGQGGSPLHF.

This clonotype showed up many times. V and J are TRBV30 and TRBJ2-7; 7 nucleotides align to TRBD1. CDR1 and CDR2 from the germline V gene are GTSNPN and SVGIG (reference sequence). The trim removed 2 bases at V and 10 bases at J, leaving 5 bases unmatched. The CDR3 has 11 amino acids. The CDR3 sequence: CAWSPGQAQYF. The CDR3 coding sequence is TGTGCCTGGAGTCCAGGACAGGCCCAGTACTTC.

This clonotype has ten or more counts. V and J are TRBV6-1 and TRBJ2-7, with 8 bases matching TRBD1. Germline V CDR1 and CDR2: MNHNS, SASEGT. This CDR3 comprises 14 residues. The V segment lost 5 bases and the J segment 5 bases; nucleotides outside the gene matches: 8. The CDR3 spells CASSTPDRVNEQYF. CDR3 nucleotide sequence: TGTGCCAGCAGTACACCGGACAGGGTGAACGAGCAGTACTTC.

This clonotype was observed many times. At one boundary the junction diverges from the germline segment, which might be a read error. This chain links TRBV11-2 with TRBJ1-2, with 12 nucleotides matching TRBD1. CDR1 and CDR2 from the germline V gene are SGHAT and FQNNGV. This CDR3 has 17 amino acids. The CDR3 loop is CASSPRDRGLSNYGYTF. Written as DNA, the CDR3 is TGTGCTAGCAGCCCCCGGGACAGGGGGCTTTCTAACTATGGCTACACCTTC.

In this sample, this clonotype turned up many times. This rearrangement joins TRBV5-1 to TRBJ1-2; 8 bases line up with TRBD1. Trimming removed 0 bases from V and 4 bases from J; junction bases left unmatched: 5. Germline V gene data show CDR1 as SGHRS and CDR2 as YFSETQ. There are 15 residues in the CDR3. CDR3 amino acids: CASSLGDRGGYGYTF. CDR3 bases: TGCGCCAGCAGCTTGGGCGACAGGGGAGGCTATGGCTACACCTTC.

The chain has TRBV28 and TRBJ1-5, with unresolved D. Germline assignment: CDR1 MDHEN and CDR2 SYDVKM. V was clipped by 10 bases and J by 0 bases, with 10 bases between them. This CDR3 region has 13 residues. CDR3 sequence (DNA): TGTGCCACCGCTCGGAATAGCAATCAGCCCCAGCATTTT. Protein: CATARNSNQPQHF.

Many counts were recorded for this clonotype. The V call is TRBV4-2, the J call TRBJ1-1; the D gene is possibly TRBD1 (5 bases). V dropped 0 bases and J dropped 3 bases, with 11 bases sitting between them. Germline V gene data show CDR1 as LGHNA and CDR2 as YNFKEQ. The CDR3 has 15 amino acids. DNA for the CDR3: TGTGCCAGCAGCCAAGAGGAAGGGGACTACACTGAAGCTTTCTTT. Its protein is CASSQEEGDYTEAFF.

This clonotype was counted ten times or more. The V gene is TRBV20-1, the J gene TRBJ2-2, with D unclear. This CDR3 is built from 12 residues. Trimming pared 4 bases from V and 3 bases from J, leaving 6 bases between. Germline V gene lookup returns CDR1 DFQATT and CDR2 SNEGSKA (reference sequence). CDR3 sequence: CSANQDTGELFF. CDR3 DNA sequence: TGCAGTGCTAACCAAGACACCGGGGAGCTGTTTTTT.

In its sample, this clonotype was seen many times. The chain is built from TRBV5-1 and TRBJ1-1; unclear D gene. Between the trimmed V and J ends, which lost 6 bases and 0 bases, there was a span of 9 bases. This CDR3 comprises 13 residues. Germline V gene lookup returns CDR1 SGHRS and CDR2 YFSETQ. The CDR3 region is CASTRGLNTEAFF. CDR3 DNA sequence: TGCGCCAGCACCCGAGGGCTGAACACTGAAGCTTTCTTT.

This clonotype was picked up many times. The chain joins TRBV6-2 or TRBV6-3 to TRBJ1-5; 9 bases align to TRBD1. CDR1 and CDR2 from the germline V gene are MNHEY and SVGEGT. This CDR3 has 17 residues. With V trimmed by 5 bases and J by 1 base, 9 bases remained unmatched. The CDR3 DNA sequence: TGTGCCAGCAGTGCAACAACAGGGGGCAGAAGCAATCAGCCCCAGCATTTT. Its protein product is CASSATTGGRSNQPQHF.

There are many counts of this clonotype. Written as DNA, the CDR3 is TGTGCCAGCAGCCCCGGAGGGCCGAGGGAGACCCAGTACTTC. This gives the protein CASSPGGPRETQYF. V and J are TRBV11-1 and TRBJ2-5, with D possibly TRBD2 on 6 matching bases. Germline V gene lookup returns CDR1 SGHAT and CDR2 FQDESV (reference sequence). V was cut by 5 bases and J by 5 bases, with 15 bases left in between. The CDR3 is 14 residues long.

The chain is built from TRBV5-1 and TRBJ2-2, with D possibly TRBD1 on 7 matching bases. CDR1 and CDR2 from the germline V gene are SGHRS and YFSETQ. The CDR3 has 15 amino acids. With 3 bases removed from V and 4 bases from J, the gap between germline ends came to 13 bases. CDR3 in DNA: TGCGCCAGCAGCTCGCTTCAGGGGGGCACCGGGGAGCTGTTTTTT. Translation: CASSSLQGGTGELFF.

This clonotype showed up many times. The CDR3 is CASSLSGQGFLYEQYF. The CDR3 DNA follows: TGTGCCAGCAGTTTGTCTGGACAGGGTTTCCTCTACGAGCAGTACTTC. The J gene is TRBJ2-7, the V gene TRBV27; 8 bases are a match to TRBD1. J lost 3 bases, V lost 3 bases, and 10 bases had no gene match. CDR1 is MNHEY, CDR2 SMNVEV, per germline (reference sequence). The length of the CDR3 is 16 residues.